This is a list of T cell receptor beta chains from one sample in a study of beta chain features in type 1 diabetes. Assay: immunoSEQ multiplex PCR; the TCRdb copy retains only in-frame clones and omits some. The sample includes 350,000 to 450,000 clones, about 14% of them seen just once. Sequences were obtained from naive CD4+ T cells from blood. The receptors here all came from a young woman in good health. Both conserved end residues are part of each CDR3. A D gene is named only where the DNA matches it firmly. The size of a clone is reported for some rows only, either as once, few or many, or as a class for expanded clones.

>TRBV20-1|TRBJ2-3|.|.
CSAGRTDTQYF
TGCAGTGCTGGGAGAACGGATACGCAGTATTTT
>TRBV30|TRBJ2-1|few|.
CAWRVGHSYNEQFF
TGTGCCTGGAGGGTGGGACATTCCTACAATGAGCAGTTCTTC
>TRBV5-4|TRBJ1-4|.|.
CASSFAGSTNEKLFF
TGTGCCAGCAGCTTTGCGGGGAGCACTAATGAAAAACTGTTTTTT
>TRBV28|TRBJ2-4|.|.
CASSSGGENIQYF
TGTGCCAGCAGTTCTGGGGGCGAGAACATTCAGTACTTC
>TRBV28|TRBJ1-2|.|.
CASSFPPDYQGYTF
TGTGCCAGCAGTTTTCCTCCAGATTACCAAGGCTACACCTTC
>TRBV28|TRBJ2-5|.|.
CASSDRRVSMTQYF
TGTGCCAGCAGCGACCGCAGGGTATCTATGACCCAGTACTTC
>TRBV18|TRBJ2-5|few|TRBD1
CASSPSTGWETQYF
TGTGCCAGCTCACCCTCGACAGGGTGGGAGACCCAGTACTTC
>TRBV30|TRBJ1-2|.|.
CAWSQGMFGGYTF
TGTGCCTGGAGCCAGGGTATGTTTGGTGGCTACACCTTC
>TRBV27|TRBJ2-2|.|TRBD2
CASSFEREGVGELFF
TGTGCCAGCAGTTTCGAGCGGGAGGGCGTCGGGGAGCTGTTTTTT
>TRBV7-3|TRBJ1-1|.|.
CASSSGVNTEAFF
TGTGCCAGCAGCTCAGGGGTGAACACTGAAGCTTTCTTT
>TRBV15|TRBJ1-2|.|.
CATSRGSGTFGYTF
TGTGCCACCAGCAGAGGCAGCGGGACGTTCGGCTACACCTTC
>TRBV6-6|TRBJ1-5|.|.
CASRYSNQPQHF
TGTGCCAGCCGGTATAGCAATCAGCCCCAGCATTTT
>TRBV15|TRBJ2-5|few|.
CATSPRDSYQETQYF
TGTGCCACCAGCCCGAGAGACAGTTACCAAGAGACCCAGTACTTC
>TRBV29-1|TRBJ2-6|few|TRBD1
CSAGTGAGANVLTF
TGCAGCGCCGGGACAGGGGCTGGGGCCAACGTCCTGACTTTC
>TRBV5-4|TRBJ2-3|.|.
CASSPRPSGRGTDTQYF
TGTGCCAGCAGCCCCCGACCCTCCGGCAGGGGCACAGATACGCAGTATTTT
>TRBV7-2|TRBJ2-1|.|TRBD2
CASSARASGASYNEQFF
TGTGCCAGCAGCGCGCGAGCTAGCGGAGCTTCCTACAATGAGCAGTTCTTC
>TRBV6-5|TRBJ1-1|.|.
CASSEGVNTEAFF
TGTGCCAGCAGTGAAGGGGTGAACACTGAAGCTTTCTTT
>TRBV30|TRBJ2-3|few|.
CAWSKGLGEADTQYF
TGTGCCTGGAGCAAAGGACTGGGAGAGGCAGATACGCAGTATTTT
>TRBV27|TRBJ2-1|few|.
CASRTRFNEQFF
TGTGCCAGCAGGACTAGGTTCAATGAGCAGTTCTTC
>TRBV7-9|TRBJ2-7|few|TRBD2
CASSSRRLAAPYEQYF
TGTGCCAGCAGCTCCCGGCGACTAGCGGCACCCTACGAGCAGTACTTC
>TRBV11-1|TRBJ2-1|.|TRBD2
CASNRGTSDYNEQFF
TGTGCCAGCAACCGCGGGACTAGCGACTACAATGAGCAGTTCTTC
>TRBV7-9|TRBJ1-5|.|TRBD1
CASSLAGTGGGQPQHF
TGTGCCAGCAGCTTAGCCGGGACAGGGGGCGGTCAGCCCCAGCATTTT
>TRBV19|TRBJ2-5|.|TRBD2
CASSIGAGAGLETQYF
TGTGCCAGTAGTATAGGGGCGGGAGCGGGTCTAGAGACCCAGTACTTC
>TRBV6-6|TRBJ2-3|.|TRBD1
CASSRDRGGTDTQYF
TGTGCCAGCAGTCGCGACAGGGGTGGCACAGATACGCAGTATTTT
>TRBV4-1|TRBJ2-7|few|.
CASSQTGDTRPYEQYF
TGCGCCAGCAGCCAAACCGGCGACACCAGGCCCTACGAGCAGTACTTC
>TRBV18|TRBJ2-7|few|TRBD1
CASSLDRGPGEQYF
TGTGCCAGCTCCTTGGACAGGGGGCCTGGCGAGCAGTACTTC